The text below deals with one T cell receptor beta chain. The antigen is unknown. The data stem from a study of T cell responses to AZD1222 COVID-19 vaccine. Background on the study: Recipients boosted at about 4 weeks or about 12 weeks are pooled. General study findings and limits: Mostly white British, mostly female donors; authors suggested clonal diversity may be underestimated. Of the AZD1222 recipients, only 6 or 7 were seropositive at baseline. Dominant CD4 TCR responses targeted spike regions 160-218 and 743-854.

TCRdb keeps only in-frame clones here, not all; method: immunoSEQ multiplex PCR. The sample lists 150,000 to 200,000 clones; 94% were seen once. The source was peripheral blood, collected on day 0 of AZD1222 vaccination. The TCR was taken from an adult in good health.

The DNA of the CDR3 is TGTGCCAGCAGTAAACCGAATTCACCCCTCCACTTT. Protein sequence: CASSKPNSPLHF. The J gene is TRBJ1-6, the V gene TRBV28; D is unresolved. Germline CDR1 reads MDHEN; CDR2 reads SYDVKM. The CDR3 is 12 amino acids. With 5 bases removed from V and 7 bases from J, the gap between germline ends came to 6 bases.